The clone carrying this TCR beta chain came up many times. This record belongs to a study of CD4 and CD8 cells across lung adenocarcinoma regions. The CDR3 length is 11 residues. The germline gives CDR1 MGHDK, CDR2 SYGVNS. V shed 5 bases and J shed 4 bases, with 6 bases lying between them. TCRdb used MiXCR to reprocess the PCR reads, holding one entry per CDR3 protein. The sample lists tens of thousands of distinct CDR3 sequences, roughly half seen once, with around 50% in the top ten. The receptor's source is a male donor with lung adenocarcinoma. The CD4 and CD8 labels of this study may be unreliable. Material: CD8+ T cells from the center of a lung tumor. The gene calls are TRBV25-1 and TRBJ2-7; the D gene is possibly TRBD1 (5 bases). This CDR3 is CASSQGYEQYF. DNA of the CDR3: TGTGCCAGCAGTCAGGGTTACGAGCAGTACTTC.